This is a list of T cell receptor beta chains from one sample in a study of T cells in Graves' hyperthyroidism and ophthalmopathy. TCRdb recomputed calls from the multiplex PCR reads with MiXCR, one row per CDR3 protein. The repertoire holds a few hundred thousand distinct CDR3 sequences, with roughly 25% as singletons. The sample comprised blood. These receptors came from a man aged 45-60 years with Graves' hyperthyroidism. The CDR3 runs from the conserved cysteine through the conserved F or W. A D gene is named only where the DNA matches it firmly. Size is omitted from some rows. Given values are once, few, many or a class for expanded clones.

TRBJ1-2 | TRBV3-1 | . | 13 | . | TGTGCCAGCAGCCAAGGACAGCCCTATGGCTACACCTTC | CASSQGQPYGYTF
TRBJ2-7 | TRBV7-9 | few | 13 | . | TGTGCCAGCAGCTTTAGCGAGAACTACGAGCAGTACTTC | CASSFSENYEQYF
TRBJ2-2 | TRBV6-1 | few | 13 | . | TGTGCCAGCAATGAGGACAACACCGGGGAGCTGTTTTTT | CASNEDNTGELFF
TRBJ2-1 | TRBV20-1 | . | 14 | . | TGCAGTGCCGAGGGACCAAGCTCCTACAATGAGCAGTTCTTC | CSAEGPSSYNEQFF
TRBJ1-6 | TRBV12-3/TRBV12-4 | . | 12 | . | TGTGCCAGCAGCAGCAGGGGTTCACCCCTCCACTTT | CASSSRGSPLHF
TRBJ2-1 | TRBV11-2 | many | 19 | TRBD1 | TGTGCCAGCAGCGCAACCGGGACAGGGGGCTATAGTTCCTACAATGAGCAGTTCTTC | CASSATGTGGYSSYNEQFF
TRBJ2-3 | TRBV27 | many | 17 | TRBD1 | TGTGCCAGCAGTGACCGGGACAGGGGTTGGGGCACAGATACGCAGTATTTT | CASSDRDRGWGTDTQYF
TRBJ2-7 | TRBV30 | . | 11 | . | TGTGCCTTGAGCGTTTCCTACGAGCAGTACTTC | CALSVSYEQYF
TRBJ1-1 | TRBV6-1 | few | 14 | TRBD1 | TGTGCCAGCAGACTAGGGGGCTCAAACACTGAAGCTTTCTTT | CASRLGGSNTEAFF
TRBJ2-1 | TRBV19 | few | 15 | TRBD2 | TGTGCCAGTAGTATACTCGCGGGAGGGGACAATGAGCAGTTCTTC | CASSILAGGDNEQFF
TRBJ1-2 | TRBV7-6 | few | 16 | . | TGTGCCAGCAGTCCTACCGCAGGGGTCGGCATAGAAGGCTACACCTTC | CASSPTAGVGIEGYTF
TRBJ2-5 | TRBV15 | . | 11 | . | TGTGCCACCAGCAGCCTCGGGACCCAGTACTTC | CATSSLGTQYF
TRBJ1-4 | TRBV12-3/TRBV12-4 | many | 15 | TRBD1 | TGTGCCAGCAGTCCGACAGGGTTGTCTAATGAAAAACTGTTTTTT | CASSPTGLSNEKLFF
TRBJ2-7 | TRBV5-1 | . | 15 | TRBD1 | TGCGCCAGCAGCCCGGGACAGGGTTCCTTTGACGAGCAGTACTTC | CASSPGQGSFDEQYF
TRBJ2-1 | TRBV7-9 | many | 13 | . | TGTGCCAGCAGCTTAGTACGGGTAGATGAGCAGTTCTTC | CASSLVRVDEQFF
TRBJ2-5 | TRBV6-1 | many | 15 | . | TGTGCCAGCAGGTACAGAGGGGTCGGGCAAGAGACCCAGTACTTC | CASRYRGVGQETQYF